This T cell receptor beta chain came from a study of blood T cell repertoires in COVID-19. Study-level background: Samples of COVID-19 (acute and convalescent) were obtained from the United States, Italy and Spain. PBMCs, B-cell-depleted T cells, or T cells provided the cDNA or gDNA that made up the material.

CDR1 and CDR2 from the germline V gene are SGHVS and FQNEAQ. The CDR3 has 16 amino acids. Trimming took off 1 base at V and 4 bases at J, with 16 bases between the two ends. The authors' processing: Amplification of reference gene primers was used by the study to estimate nucleated cell counts. Measured with immunoSEQ multiplex PCR; TCRdb has only the in-frame clones, and not every one. V and J calls and clone size are given by that table; D and trimming were obtained from the DNA. The table has about 280,000 clones, nearly 90% seen once. This clonotype originated in a man aged 18 to 35 with active or convalescent COVID-19. The chain is built from TRBV7-8 and TRBJ1-2, with D tentatively TRBD1 (5 bases). Sequences were obtained from peripheral blood. The CDR3 DNA is TGTGCCAGCAGCTTAGGCCAGGGAGGTTTGCTCTATGGCTACACCTTC. This codes for CASSLGQGGLLYGYTF.